The sequence of this TCR beta chain was determined in a study of CD8 T cells in Susac syndrome. The CDR3 loop spans 12 amino acids. V gave up 3 bases and J gave up 3 bases, with 3 bases separating them. CDR1 is SNHLY, CDR2 FYNNEI, per germline. RNA was extracted with the RNeasy kit, and a quantity of roughly 0.45 to 1 ug was reverse transcribed using random hexamers. One entry per CDR3 protein, called by TCRdb with MiXCR from the immunoSEQ multiplex PCR reads. The sample carries roughly 190,000 distinct CDR3 sequences, approximately 95% recorded once. V is TRBV2 and J is TRBJ2-1; D remains ambiguous. The receptor's source is a human donor with Susac syndrome. The sample consisted of CD8+ T cells from PBMCs. The CDR3 loop is CASSDHYNEQFF. In nucleotides, the CDR3 is TGTGCCAGCAGTGATCACTACAATGAGCAGTTCTTC.